This note documents a single T cell receptor beta chain sequence. Its antigen is as yet unknown. This sample was taken from a study of CD8 T cells in ankylosing spondylitis. Quantitative 5'-RACE with molecular barcodes produced the TCR beta libraries. TCRdb processed the 5' RACE reads anew with MiXCR; each CDR3 protein has one entry. The sample includes about 390,000 distinct CDR3 sequences, around 24% of them seen just once. Overall study results and limits: A TCR beta motif of fewer than ten highly homologous variants seemed to mark ankylosing spondylitis blood. Earlier work had already found some motif variants in reactive arthritis synovial fluid and blood. Reportedly, significant enrichment of disease-linked clones occurred in matched ankylosing spondylitis synovial fluid.

The CDR3 consists of 12 residues. Germline V lookup: CDR1 DFQATT, CDR2 SNEGSKA (reference sequence). J is TRBJ2-4 and V is TRBV20-1; the D call may be TRBD1 or TRBD2 (5 bases each). Material for sequencing was blood, either unsorted or a sorted T cell fraction (not recorded which). The sequence came from a male donor with ankylosing spondylitis. CDR3 protein: CGANPSQGIQYF. The CDR3 DNA sequence: TGCGGGGCGAACCCTAGCCAAGGCATTCAGTACTTC.